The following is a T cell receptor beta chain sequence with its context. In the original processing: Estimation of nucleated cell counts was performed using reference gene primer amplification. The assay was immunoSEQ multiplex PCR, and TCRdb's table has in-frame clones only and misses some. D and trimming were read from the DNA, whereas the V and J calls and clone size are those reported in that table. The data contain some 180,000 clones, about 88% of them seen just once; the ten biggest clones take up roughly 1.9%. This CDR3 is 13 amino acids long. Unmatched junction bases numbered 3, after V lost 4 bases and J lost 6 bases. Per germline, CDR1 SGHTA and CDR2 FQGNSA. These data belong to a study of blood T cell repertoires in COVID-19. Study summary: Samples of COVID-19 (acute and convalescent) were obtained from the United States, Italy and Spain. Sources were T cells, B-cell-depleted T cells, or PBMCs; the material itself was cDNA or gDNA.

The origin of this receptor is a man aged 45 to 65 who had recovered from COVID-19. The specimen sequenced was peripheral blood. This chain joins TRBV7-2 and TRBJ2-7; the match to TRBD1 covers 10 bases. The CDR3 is CASSSGTGVEQYF. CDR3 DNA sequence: TGTGCCAGCAGCTCCGGGACAGGGGTCGAGCAGTACTTC. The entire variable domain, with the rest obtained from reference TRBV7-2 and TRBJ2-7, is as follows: GAGVSQSPSNKVTEKGKDVELRCDPISGHTALYWYRQSLGQGLEFLIYFQGNSAPDKSGLPSDRFSAERTGGSVSTLTIQRTQQEDSAVYLCASSSGTGVEQYFGPGTRLTVT.